This T cell receptor (beta chain) was retrieved from a study of blood T cell repertoires in COVID-19. Study context: The United States, Italy and Spain supplied acute and convalescent COVID-19 samples.

In the study's own analysis: Estimation of nucleated cell counts relied on the amplification of reference gene primers. This table comes from immunoSEQ multiplex PCR, and its TCRdb copy is limited to in-frame clones, with some not included. For V, J and clone size, that table is used; D and trimming come from the DNA. Of about 240,000 clones listed, roughly 89% are singletons. The length of the CDR3 is 14 residues. Per the germline V gene, CDR1 is SGHTA and CDR2 is FQGNSA. V lost 1 base, J lost 7 bases, and 11 bases lay in between. The sequencing sample was made of PBMCs or T cells enriched from blood (not recorded which). The receptor comes from a woman aged 25 to 45 with acute COVID-19. The chain couples TRBV7-2 to TRBJ2-1, with D possibly matching TRBD2 (5 bases). The CDR3 DNA follows: TGTGCCAGCAGCTTAGACCCGGGGTCGAATGAGCAGTTCTTC. Protein: CASSLDPGSNEQFF.